A selection of T cell receptor beta chains follows, all from one sample in a study of OX40 agonist ivuxolimab in advanced cancers. Only in-frame clones appear in the TCRdb table, and some are missing; sequencing was by immunoSEQ multiplex PCR. The sample has roughly 60,000 clones, approximately 91% seen once; the top ten hold 3% to 4.5%. The sequenced sample was CD4+ or CD8+ T cells sorted from blood, obtained in a trial of the OX40 agonist ivuxolimab. Source of these receptors: an adult with an advanced solid tumor such as melanoma, head and neck, liver or kidney cancer. CDR3s include the opening cysteine and the closing phenylalanine or tryptophan. The order of the fields is V gene, clone size, D gene, J gene, CDR3 DNA, CDR3 protein. D genes are given only for firm matches. Rows give clone size only sometimes, using once, few, many, or a class for an expanded clone.

TRBV15	NA	TRBD1	TRBJ2-1	TGTGCCACCAGCAGAGCGGAGACAGGGGGACGGTATGAGCAGTTCTTC	CATSRAETGGRYEQFF
TRBV6-6	NA	TRBD2	TRBJ2-1	TGTGCCAGCACTCGATGGACTAGCGGGAGCGATGAGCAGTTCTTC	CASTRWTSGSDEQFF
TRBV7-9	NA	TRBD2	TRBJ2-5	TGTGCCAGCACCACAATAGCGGGAGGCCAAGAGACCCAGTACTTC	CASTTIAGGQETQYF
TRBV7-9	NA	NA	TRBJ2-2	TGTGCCAGCAGCTTAGTAGAACCGGGCCTCTACACCGGGGAGCTGTTTTTT	CASSLVEPGLYTGELFF
TRBV4-1	once	TRBD1	TRBJ1-5	TGCGCCAGCAGCCAAGGGGACAGCGGAAATCAGCCCCAGCATTTT	CASSQGDSGNQPQHF
TRBV28	NA	TRBD1	TRBJ2-3	TGTGCCAGCAGGCCACAGGGGGATACGCAGTATTTT	CASRPQGDTQYF
TRBV27	NA	NA	TRBJ2-7	TGTGCCAGCAGTTTAAATTCCTGGAGCTCCTACGAGCAGTACTTC	CASSLNSWSSYEQYF
TRBV7-9	NA	TRBD2	TRBJ2-1	TGTGCCAGCAGCTTAGCTTTAGCGGGAGGGGCTTACAATGAGCAGTTCTTC	CASSLALAGGAYNEQFF
TRBV13	NA	NA	TRBJ2-7	TGTGCCAGCAGCTTCGGCGGGACGGGTACCTACGAGCAGTACTTC	CASSFGGTGTYEQYF
TRBV27	NA	NA	TRBJ1-2	TGTGCCAGCGGGCCTGGGACACTCTATGGCTACACCTTC	CASGPGTLYGYTF
TRBV4-1	NA	NA	TRBJ2-7	TGCGCCAGCAGCCCTGGTCCTACCTACGAGCAGTACTTC	CASSPGPTYEQYF
TRBV7-9	NA	TRBD2	TRBJ2-1	TGTGCCGTAGGCGGGAGGTTGTATGAGCAGTTCTTC	CAVGGRLYEQFF
TRBV6-5	NA	NA	TRBJ2-7	TGTGCCAGCAGTTACGGGGCCACTAAGGAGCAGTACTTC	CASSYGATKEQYF
TRBV2	NA	NA	TRBJ2-1	TGTGCCAGCAGAGGGAGCTCCTACAATGAGCAGTTCTTC	CASRGSSYNEQFF
TRBV7-9	NA	NA	TRBJ2-2	TGTGCCAGCCAATACACCGGGGAGCTGTTTTTT	CASQYTGELFF
TRBV27	NA	NA	TRBJ2-1	TGTGCCAGCAGTTTATTCTCCCCCCATGAGCAGTTCTTC	CASSLFSPHEQFF
TRBV5-4	NA	NA	TRBJ2-1	TGTGCCAGCAGCTTGGGAGGGTTTGATGAGCAGTTCTTC	CASSLGGFDEQFF
TRBV28	NA	TRBD2	TRBJ2-1	TGTGCCAGCAGTTTAACGTTAGGCGGGAGCCAACGGAATGAGCAGTTCTTC	CASSLTLGGSQRNEQFF
TRBV28	NA	NA	TRBJ2-5	TGTGCCAGCAGCTACCCGGGCCAGGGGGCCAAGGTCACTAGCGGAGGGGTTCAAGAGACCCAGTACTTC	CASSYPGQGAKVTSGGVQETQYF
TRBV11-1	NA	NA	TRBJ2-2	TGTGCCAGCAGCTCCCCCAGGGGACAACACACCGGGGAGCTGTTTTTT	CASSSPRGQHTGELFF
TRBV27	NA	NA	TRBJ1-2	TGTGCCAGCAGTTCTAAGGGTTGGTATGGCTACACCTTC	CASSSKGWYGYTF
TRBV6-5	NA	NA	TRBJ2-7	TGTGCCAGCAGCTCGGACTCAAATTACGAGCAGTACTTC	CASSSDSNYEQYF
TRBV18	NA	NA	TRBJ2-1	TGTGCCAGCTCATTGGGGCCCCCGCTCTACAATGAGCAGTTCTTC	CASSLGPPLYNEQFF
TRBV6-1	NA	TRBD2	TRBJ2-5	TGTGCCAGCTTACTAGCGGGAGGGGGGGGGACCCAGTACTTC	CASLLAGGGGTQYF
TRBV11-2	NA	TRBD2	TRBJ2-7	TGTGCCAGCAGCTTTCGATATAGGGAGGGCCGCGACGAGCAGTACTTC	CASSFRYREGRDEQYF
TRBV6-5	NA	NA	TRBJ2-1	TGTGCCAGCAGTTACTCGGCATCCAGATACAATGAGCAGTTCTTC	CASSYSASRYNEQFF
TRBV5-1	once	NA	TRBJ1-3	TGCGCCAGCAGCGGGGCAGGAAACACCATATATTTT	CASSGAGNTIYF
TRBV10-2	NA	NA	TRBJ1-4	TGCGCCAGCAGTGAGGGACAGACTAATGAAAAACTGTTTTTT	CASSEGQTNEKLFF
TRBV11-3	NA	NA	TRBJ2-4	TGTGCCAGCAGCCCCTCGGGGGTAGACATTCAGTACTTC	CASSPSGVDIQYF
TRBV4-3	NA	NA	TRBJ2-7	TGCGCCAGCAGCCAAGGGTGGGGGACCCGGTCCTACGAGCAGTACTTC	CASSQGWGTRSYEQYF
TRBV6-5	NA	NA	TRBJ1-1	TGTGCCAGCAGTTACCAAACAGACACTGAAGCTTTCTTT	CASSYQTDTEAFF
TRBV7-9	NA	NA	TRBJ2-2	TGTGCCAGCAGGGGGAGGAGCACCGGGGAGCTGTTTTTT	CASRGRSTGELFF
TRBV4-1	NA	NA	TRBJ1-2	TGCGCCAGCAGCCATAGATATTCCGGGGATGACTGGGGCTACACCTTC	CASSHRYSGDDWGYTF
TRBV19	NA	TRBD1	TRBJ2-1	TGTGCCAGTAGTATAGCCCCAGGGGGCGATGAGCAGTTCTTC	CASSIAPGGDEQFF
TRBV21-1	NA	NA	TRBJ1-2	TGTGCCGTCACCCGGGACAGCCCGCGTTGGTGGGAATACACCTTC	CAVTRDSPRWWEYTF
TRBV13	NA	TRBD2	TRBJ2-3	TGTGCCAGCAGCTTGAGCCTAGCGGGAGCTTGGACAGATACGCAGTATTTT	CASSLSLAGAWTDTQYF
TRBV2	once	NA	TRBJ2-1	TGTGCCAGCAGTGAAAGTAGCCCAGTCTCCTACAATGAGCAGTTCTTC	CASSESSPVSYNEQFF
TRBV9	NA	TRBD2	TRBJ2-7	TGTGCCAGCAGCCTGGTAGCGGGAGGGGGCGAGCAGTACTTC	CASSLVAGGGEQYF
TRBV29-1	NA	TRBD1	TRBJ2-4	TGCAGCGTTGAAGGTCCCCAGGGGGTGGGGAACATTCAGTACTTC	CSVEGPQGVGNIQYF
TRBV11-2	NA	TRBD2	TRBJ2-7	TGTGCCAGCAGCTATTCGGGGGGTCCTTCCGAGCAGTACTTC	CASSYSGGPSEQYF
TRBV27	NA	TRBD2	TRBJ2-2	TGTGCCAGCAGTGGGAACAGCGGGAGCGTGGAGCTGTTTTTT	CASSGNSGSVELFF
TRBV27	NA	TRBD1	TRBJ1-4	TGTGCCAGCAGTACCAGGGGGTGGGATGAAAAACTGTTTTTT	CASSTRGWDEKLFF
TRBV5-1	NA	NA	TRBJ2-7	TGCGCCAGCAGCTTGGTTCAGGGTACTGACGAGCAGTACTTC	CASSLVQGTDEQYF
TRBV4-1	few	TRBD1	TRBJ1-5	TGCGCCAGCAGCCAAGACAGGGGGTCGAATCAGCCCCAGCATTTT	CASSQDRGSNQPQHF
TRBV4-1	NA	TRBD1	TRBJ2-7	TGCGCCAGCAGCCAAAAGACAGGGGGCTACGAGCAGTACTTC	CASSQKTGGYEQYF
TRBV29-1	NA	TRBD2	TRBJ2-1	TGCAGCGTTGAAGGAACGGCGGGAGCCGTTTCTGAGCAGTTCTTC	CSVEGTAGAVSEQFF
TRBV28	NA	TRBD2	TRBJ2-7	TGTGCCAGCGTTCCGGAGACTAGCGGGACCCGGGAGCAGTACTTC	CASVPETSGTREQYF
TRBV29-1	few	NA	TRBJ2-1	TGCAGCGTTGTAGATTACAATGAGCAGTTCTTC	CSVVDYNEQFF